The subject of this entry is one TCR beta chain. This entry comes from a study of T cells in Graves' hyperthyroidism and ophthalmopathy. The germline V and J ends were trimmed by 7 bases and 4 bases, with 18 bases remaining between them. The CDR3 contains 15 residues. Germline values: CDR1 SGHTA, CDR2 FQGNSA. Researchers took RNA transcripts and amplified the TCR beta CDR3 regions from them. The HTBI primer set drove a first-round RT-PCR of the TCR CDR3. TCRdb used MiXCR to reprocess the multiplex PCR reads, holding one entry per CDR3 protein. This repertoire shows roughly 740,000 distinct CDR3 sequences, roughly 15% found once; its top ten account for approximately 8.4%.

Sample: blood. This TCR derives from a young man with Graves' hyperthyroidism. The J gene is TRBJ2-3, the V gene TRBV7-2; D is perhaps TRBD2 (5 bases). The CDR3 region has the DNA TGTGCCAGCATCAACCCCGGGCGGGTTGCAGATACGCAGTATTTT. This sequence encodes CASINPGRVADTQYF.